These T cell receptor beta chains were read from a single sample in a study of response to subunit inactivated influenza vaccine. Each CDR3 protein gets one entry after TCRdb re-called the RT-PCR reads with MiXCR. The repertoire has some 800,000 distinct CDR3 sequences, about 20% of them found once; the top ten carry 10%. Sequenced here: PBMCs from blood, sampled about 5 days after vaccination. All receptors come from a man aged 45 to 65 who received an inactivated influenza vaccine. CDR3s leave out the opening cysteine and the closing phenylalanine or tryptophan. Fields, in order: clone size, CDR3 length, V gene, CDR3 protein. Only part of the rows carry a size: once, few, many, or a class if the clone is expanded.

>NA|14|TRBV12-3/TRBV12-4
ASSLGLAGGSETQY
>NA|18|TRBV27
ASSLWARPGTGGNTGELF
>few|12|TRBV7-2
ASSPTASNQPQH
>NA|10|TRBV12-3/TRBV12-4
ASSNSRYTQY
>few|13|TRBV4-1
ASSQGTGMNTEAF
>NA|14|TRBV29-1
SVASSGGPFAIEQY
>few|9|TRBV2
ASMLGYEQY
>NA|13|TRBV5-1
ASSLAARAGYEQY
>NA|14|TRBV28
ASTPPGQLGGYEQY
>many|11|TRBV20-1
SASLDSYNEQF
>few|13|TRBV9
ASSPGGHFPGELF
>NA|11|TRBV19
ASSIDRGNEQF
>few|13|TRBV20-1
SASKGGGADNEQF
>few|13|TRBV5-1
ASSAGGTSTDTQY
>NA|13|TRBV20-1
SARVALAGVYEQY
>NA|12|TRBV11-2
ASSTTRGSNAQY
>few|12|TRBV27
ASSWGTSNNEQF
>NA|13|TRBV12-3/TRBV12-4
ASSLAHRTTGELF
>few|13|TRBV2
ASSEGLAGGFEQF
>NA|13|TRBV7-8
ASSRLAGSSYEQY
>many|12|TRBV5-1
ASSLGGRTDTQY
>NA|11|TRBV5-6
ASSKGLANEQF
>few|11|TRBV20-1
SARSGGGETQY
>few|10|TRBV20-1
SARDISYEQY
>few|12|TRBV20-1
SAGTLGTYNEQF
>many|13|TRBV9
ASSRGGSSYNEQF
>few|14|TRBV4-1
ASSQEPLGGQETQY
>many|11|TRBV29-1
SVVKGGKNIQY
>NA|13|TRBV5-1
ASSSGRRANYGYT
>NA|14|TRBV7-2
ASSLVSQSLLNEQF
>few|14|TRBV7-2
ASSQLKAGGQETQY
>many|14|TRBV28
ASSYKTGVATYEQY
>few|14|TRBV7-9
ASSFYDRGNGNTIY
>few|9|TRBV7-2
ATRQNTEAF
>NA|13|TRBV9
ASSLSPNPDNEQF
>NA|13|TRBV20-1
SAQTGEGYNSPLH
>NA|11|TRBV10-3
ATYSGRSYEQY
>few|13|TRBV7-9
ASSFSGRASNEQF
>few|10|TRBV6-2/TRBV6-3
ASVENTGELF
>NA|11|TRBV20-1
SARRGWLNEQF
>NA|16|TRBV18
ASSPPDRGPLAKNIQY
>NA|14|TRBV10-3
AISDLTSGPYNEQF